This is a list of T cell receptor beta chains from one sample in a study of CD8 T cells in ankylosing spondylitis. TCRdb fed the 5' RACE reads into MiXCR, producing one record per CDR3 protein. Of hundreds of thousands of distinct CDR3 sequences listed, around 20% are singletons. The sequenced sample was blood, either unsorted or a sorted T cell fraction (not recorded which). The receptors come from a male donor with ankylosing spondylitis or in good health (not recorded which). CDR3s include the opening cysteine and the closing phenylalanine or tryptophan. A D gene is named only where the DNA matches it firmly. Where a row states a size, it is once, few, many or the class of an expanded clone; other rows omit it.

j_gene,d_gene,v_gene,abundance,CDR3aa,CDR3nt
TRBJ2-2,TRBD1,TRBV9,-,CASSDRDRGRGELFF,TGTGCCAGCAGCGACCGGGACAGGGGGCGTGGGGAGCTGTTTTTT
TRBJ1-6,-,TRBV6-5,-,CASSSFGGGSYNSPLHF,TGTGCCAGCAGTTCCTTCGGGGGGGGCTCCTATAATTCACCCCTCCACTTT
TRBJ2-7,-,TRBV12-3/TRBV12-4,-,CASSSDLAWGVRPYEQYF,TGTGCCAGCAGTTCCGACCTCGCGTGGGGTGTGAGACCCTACGAGCAGTACTTC
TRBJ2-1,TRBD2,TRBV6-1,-,CASSKTSENYNEQFF,TGTGCCAGCAGTAAGACTAGCGAGAACTACAATGAGCAGTTCTTC
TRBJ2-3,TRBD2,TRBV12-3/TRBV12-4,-,CASSPWGGGTDTQYF,TGTGCCAGCAGTCCCTGGGGGGGTGGAACAGATACGCAGTATTTT
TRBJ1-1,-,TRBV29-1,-,CSVGTFRNTEAFF,TGCAGCGTTGGGACGTTCCGGAACACTGAAGCTTTCTTT
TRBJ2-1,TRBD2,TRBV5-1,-,CASGGGNEQFF,TGCGCCAGCGGGGGGGGGAATGAGCAGTTCTTC
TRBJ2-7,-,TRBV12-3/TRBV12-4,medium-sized,CASSLKDISSPYEQYF,TGTGCCAGCAGTTTAAAAGACATTTCGTCCCCCTACGAGCAGTACTTC
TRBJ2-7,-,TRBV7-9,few,CASSLLGSEVYEQYF,TGTGCCAGCAGCCTTCTAGGATCAGAGGTCTACGAGCAGTACTTC
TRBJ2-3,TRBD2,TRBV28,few,CASSLWVAGGLTDTQYF,TGTGCCAGCAGTTTATGGGTAGCGGGGGGGCTCACAGATACGCAGTATTTT
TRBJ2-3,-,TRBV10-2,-,CASSESRVRGRSTDTQYF,TGCGCCAGCAGTGAGTCGAGGGTGCGCGGAAGAAGCACAGATACGCAGTATTTT
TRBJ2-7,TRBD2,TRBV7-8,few,CASSLGASGNEQYF,TGTGCCAGCAGCTTAGGAGCTAGCGGGAACGAGCAGTACTTC
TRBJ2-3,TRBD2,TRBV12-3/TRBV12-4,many,CASSPRGLSTDTQYF,TGTGCCAGCAGTCCCCGGGGACTAAGCACAGATACGCAGTATTTT
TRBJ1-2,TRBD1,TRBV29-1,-,CSVLGQGVTYGYTF,TGCAGCGTCCTAGGACAGGGTGTAACCTATGGCTACACCTTC
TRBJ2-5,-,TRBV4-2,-,CASSQERGGGETQYF,TGTGCCAGCAGCCAAGAGAGAGGGGGGGGAGAGACCCAGTACTTC
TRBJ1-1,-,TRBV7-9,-,CASSPWTANTEAFF,TGTGCCAGCAGCCCCTGGACAGCGAACACTGAAGCTTTCTTT
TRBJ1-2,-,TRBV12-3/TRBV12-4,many,CASSSGAGYTF,TGTGCCAGCAGTTCCGGAGCTGGCTACACCTTC